The 21 T cell receptor beta chains given below trace back to one sample, sequenced in a study of blood T cell repertoires in COVID-19 (dated by TCRdb to the early 2020s). The method was the immunoSEQ multiplex PCR assay. TCRdb limited this immuneACCESS table to in-frame rearrangements with V and J called. A share of clones is missing; checked studies link under half to unresolved V genes, and the rest is unexplained. The sample profile shows about 110,000 clones; 70% to 90% of them were found once. The biggest ten clones account for roughly 5% of the sample. Source material: peripheral blood. Source of these receptors: a human donor in a cohort sampled during active COVID-19.

The chain is built from TRBV29-1 and TRBJ2-3; D is undetermined. Germline CDR1 reads SQVTM; CDR2 reads ANQGSEA. This CDR3 has 14 residues. V was cut by 4 bases and J by 2 bases, with 13 bases left in between. The DNA of the CDR3 is TGCAGCGTTGTTCTGTCTAGTACCACAGATACGCAGTATTTT. Protein product: CSVVLSSTTDTQYF.

The chain recombines TRBV20-1 with TRBJ2-1, with D perhaps TRBD1 (6 bases). Germline V gives CDR1 DFQATT, CDR2 SNEGSKA (reference sequence). The CDR3 totals 17 residues. Deletions cut 3 bases from V and 8 bases from J, with 26 bases between. CDR3 sequence (DNA): TGCAGTGCTAGTCGTCCCTTAGGACAGACATATGTCGATGAGCAGTTCTTC. It encodes CSASRPLGQTYVDEQFF.

V gene TRBV10-3 combines with J gene TRBJ2-2, with 7 bases that match TRBD1. Germline V CDR1 and CDR2: ENHRY, SYGVKD. The trim removed 4 bases at V and 6 bases at J, leaving 2 bases unmatched. The CDR3 length is 13 residues. The CDR3 DNA follows: TGTGCCATCAGTGGCACAGGGGCCGGGGAGCTGTTTTTT. Protein sequence: CAISGTGAGELFF.

The rearrangement uses TRBV29-1 and TRBJ1-1, with D perhaps TRBD1 (6 bases). The CDR3 consists of 16 residues. V was trimmed by 4 bases and J by 1 base, leaving 19 bases between them. The germline CDR1 and CDR2 sequences are SQVTM and ANQGSEA. The CDR3 DNA follows: TGCAGCGTTGGGGGGCCCGGGGGGGCGAAGAACACTGAAGCTTTCTTT. Translating gives CSVGGPGGAKNTEAFF.

This chain's CDR3 is CASSQTGGVNEKLFF. The CDR3 bases are TGTGCCAGCAGCCAAACAGGGGGCGTAAATGAAAAACTGTTTTTT. The chain combines TRBV2 with TRBJ1-4; 9 nucleotides match TRBD1. Trimming cost V 6 bases and J 5 bases; bases outside gene matches: 7. The CDR3 is made up of 15 amino acids. The germline gives CDR1 SNHLY, CDR2 FYNNEI. Full variable domain (remainder filled in from reference TRBV2 and TRBJ1-4): EPEVTQTPSHQVTQMGQEVILRCVPISNHLYFYWYRQILGQKVEFLVSFYNNEISEKSEIFDDQFSVERPDGSNFTLKIRSTKLEDSAMYFCASSQTGGVNEKLFFGSGTQLSVL.

The V call is TRBV7-9, the J call TRBJ2-6; TRBD2 matches at 9 bases. V trimming: 5 bases; J trimming: 2 bases; junction bases outside the gene matches: 10. Germline lookup yields CDR1 SEHNR and CDR2 FQNEAQ (reference sequence). This CDR3 is built from 18 residues. CDR3 coding DNA: TGTGCCAGCAGCCCACCGGGTCTAGCGGGGACTGGGGCCAACGTCCTGACTTTC. This sequence encodes CASSPPGLAGTGANVLTF.

This chain connects TRBV27 to TRBJ2-1, with 7 bases that match TRBD2. Looked up from germline, CDR1 is MNHEY and CDR2 is SMNVEV (reference sequence). V gave up 3 bases and J gave up 5 bases; unmatched junction bases: 4. CDR3 size: 14 residues. The CDR3 coding sequence is TGTGCCAGCAGTTTGGAGCGGGGAAACAATGAGCAGTTCTTC. This translates into CASSLERGNNEQFF.

The sample holds one count of this clone. The CDR3 protein is CASSLAGTSERGAYNEQFF. In DNA, the CDR3 is TGCGCCAGCAGCTTGGCCGGGACTAGCGAGCGAGGGGCCTACAATGAGCAGTTCTTC. This sequence joins TRBV5-1 and TRBJ2-1; 10 nucleotides line up with TRBD2. The J segment lost 2 bases and the V segment lost 0 bases, leaving 11 bases of the junction unmatched. Germline-derived CDR1 and CDR2 are SGHRS and YFSETQ. This CDR3 contains 19 residues.

The chain carries TRBV28 and TRBJ1-2, with a tentative D call TRBD1 (6 bases). Per the germline V gene, CDR1 is MDHEN and CDR2 is SYDVKM. The CDR3 covers 12 residues. V dropped 9 bases and J dropped 6 bases, with 14 bases sitting between them. CDR3 nucleotide sequence: TGTGCCAGTGGGGGCCGCGAGCATGGCTACACCTTC. Its protein is CASGGREHGYTF.

The V gene is TRBV2, the J gene TRBJ2-1; 7 bases map to TRBD2. This CDR3 region has 15 residues. Germline assignment: CDR1 SNHLY and CDR2 FYNNEI. The V gene end was trimmed by 3 bases and the J gene end by 8 bases; junction bases not matched to a gene: 10. The CDR3 protein is CASSDRWTSSHEQFF. The CDR3 nucleotides are TGTGCCAGCAGTGATCGGTGGACTAGTTCCCATGAGCAGTTCTTC. Full variable domain (outside the CDR3, taken from reference TRBV2 and TRBJ2-1): EPEVTQTPSHQVTQMGQEVILRCVPISNHLYFYWYRQILGQKVEFLVSFYNNEISEKSEIFDDQFSVERPDGSNFTLKIRSTKLEDSAMYFCASSDRWTSSHEQFFGPGTRLTVL.

This sequence joins TRBV7-3 and TRBJ2-6; 9 bases match TRBD1. The CDR3 extends over 17 amino acids. The trim removed 4 bases at V and 0 bases at J, leaving 4 bases unmatched. The germline V gene encodes CDR1 SGHTA and CDR2 FQGTGA. In DNA, the CDR3 is TGTGCCAGCAGCTCGGGACAGGGATTCTCTGGGGCCAACGTCCTGACTTTC. Translating it yields CASSSGQGFSGANVLTF.

The chain recombines TRBV3-1 (or the pseudogene TRBV3-2) with TRBJ2-7, with TRBD2 identical over 8 bases. V was clipped by 0 bases and J by 6 bases; unmatched bases: 7. CDR3 length: 15 residues. Germline lookup yields CDR1 LGHDT and CDR2 YNNKEL (reference sequence). Here the CDR3 reads CASSQDRKSGSEQYF. The CDR3 DNA reads as TGTGCCAGCAGCCAAGACCGAAAAAGCGGGAGCGAGCAGTACTTC.

The rearrangement links TRBV6-5 to TRBJ2-1; D uncertain. V gave up 7 bases and J gave up 5 bases, with 9 bases separating them. The germline gives CDR1 MNHEY, CDR2 SVGAGI. This CDR3 is built from 12 residues. CDR3 loop: CASTNSNNEQFF. Here the CDR3 DNA reads TGTGCCAGCACTAATAGCAACAATGAGCAGTTCTTC.

V usage is TRBV30 and J usage is TRBJ1-3, with D possibly TRBD1 on 5 matching bases. The CDR3 is 13 residues long. Germline V lookup: CDR1 GTSNPN, CDR2 SVGIG (reference sequence). V was shortened by 0 bases and J by 8 bases, with 11 bases between the two germline ends. CDR3 nucleotides: TGTGCCTGGAGTGTGATGGGGCCGGACACCATATATTTT. This translates into CAWSVMGPDTIYF. The variable domain in full, with the rest retrieved from reference TRBV30 and TRBJ1-3, is SQTIHQWPATLVQPVGSPLSLECTVEGTSNPNLYWYRQAAGRGLQLLFYSVGIGQISSEVPQNLSASRPQDRQFILSSKKLLLSDSGFYLCAWSVMGPDTIYFGEGSWLTVV.

The rearrangement uses TRBV3-1 (or the pseudogene TRBV3-2) and TRBJ2-7; 7 positions agree with TRBD1. From germline, CDR1 is LGHDT and CDR2 YNNKEL (reference sequence). J lost 5 bases, V lost 5 bases, and 9 bases had no gene match. CDR3 length: 14 amino acids. CDR3 region: CASSYETGSHEQYF. CDR3 nucleotides: TGTGCCAGCAGCTACGAGACAGGGTCCCACGAGCAGTACTTC.

This clone showed up just once. The chain links TRBV24-1 to TRBJ2-7; D unresolved. The V gene lost 4 bases and the J gene lost 2 bases, with 2 bases spanning the gap. The CDR3 spans 11 residues. Germline CDR1 KGHDR, CDR2 SFDVKD. For the CDR3, the DNA is TGTGCCACCAGTGACGCCTACGAGCAGTACTTC. Amino acids: CATSDAYEQYF.

The chain links TRBV27 to TRBJ2-2; maybe TRBD1 (6 bases). Germline V lookup: CDR1 MNHEY, CDR2 SMNVEV (reference sequence). V shed 1 base and J shed 5 bases, with 11 bases lying between them. This CDR3 has 15 residues. This CDR3 is CASSLWGQSTGELFF. The CDR3 region has the DNA TGTGCCAGCAGTTTATGGGGACAAAGTACCGGGGAGCTGTTTTTT.

The chain joins TRBV29-1 to TRBJ1-2; 9 nucleotides align to TRBD1. The trim removed 5 bases at V and 7 bases at J, leaving 5 bases unmatched. Germline V lookup: CDR1 SQVTM, CDR2 ANQGSEA. CDR3 length equals 12 residues. Here the CDR3 reads CSVWTGAVGYTF. As DNA, the CDR3 is TGCAGCGTTTGGACAGGGGCTGTTGGCTACACCTTC.

On this clone: This sample also contains other DNA sequences that code for the same CDR3. The chain has TRBV6-6 and TRBJ1-1; possibly TRBD1 for D (6 bases). Trimming pared 2 bases from V and 0 bases from J, leaving 7 bases between. Looked up from germline, CDR1 is MNHNY and CDR2 is SVGAGI (reference sequence). The CDR3 contains 14 residues. The CDR3 sequence is CASSYGQMNTEAFF. CDR3 nucleotide sequence: TGTGCCAGCAGTTACGGACAGATGAACACTGAAGCTTTCTTT.

The rearrangement uses TRBV10-3 and TRBJ2-1, with D possibly being TRBD2 (6 bases). The V gene's germline CDR1 is ENHRY and CDR2 SYGVKD. Trimming took 10 bases from V and 7 from J, leaving 20 bases between them. The CDR3 consists of 14 residues. The CDR3 spells CATRPPLANNEQFF. CDR3 in DNA: TGTGCCACCCGCCCACCTCTAGCGAATAATGAGCAGTTCTTC.

The chain employs TRBV27 and TRBJ2-1; 9 bases are shared with TRBD1. The V and J ends lost 3 bases and 8 bases, in that order; junction bases with no gene match: 8. The CDR3 is made up of 15 amino acids. CDR1 is MNHEY, CDR2 SMNVEV, per germline (reference sequence). The CDR3 here is CASSFMGQGFDEQFF. CDR3 coding DNA: TGTGCCAGCAGTTTTATGGGACAGGGATTCGATGAGCAGTTCTTC.